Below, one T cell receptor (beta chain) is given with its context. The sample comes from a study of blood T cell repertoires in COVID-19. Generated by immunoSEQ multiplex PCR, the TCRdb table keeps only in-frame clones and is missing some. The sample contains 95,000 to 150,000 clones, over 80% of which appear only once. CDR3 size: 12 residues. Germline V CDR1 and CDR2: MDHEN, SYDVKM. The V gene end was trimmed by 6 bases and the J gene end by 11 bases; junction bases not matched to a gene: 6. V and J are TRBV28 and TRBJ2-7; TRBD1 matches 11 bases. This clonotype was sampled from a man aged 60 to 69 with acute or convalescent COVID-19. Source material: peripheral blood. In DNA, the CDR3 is TGTGCCAGCAGACCGGCGGGACAGGGGGAGTACTTC. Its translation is CASRPAGQGEYF.